Listed below are T cell receptor beta chains from one sample, sequenced in a study of blood T cell repertoires in COVID-19. Sequenced by immunoSEQ multiplex PCR; TCRdb stores in-frame clones only, minus some. The table has about 89,000 clones, 65% to 90% seen once. The specimen sequenced was peripheral blood. The source of these receptors is a man older than 75 with active or convalescent COVID-19. The CDR3 runs from the conserved cysteine through the conserved F or W. Each record gives: clone size, D gene, J gene, V gene, CDR3 protein, CDR3 DNA. D genes are given only for firm matches. Clone sizes are given selectively: once, few, many, or a class where the clone is expanded.

>.|TRBD2|TRBJ2-1|TRBV19
CASSILAGGFNSYNEQFF
TGTGCCAGTAGTATACTAGCGGGAGGGTTCAACTCCTACAATGAGCAGTTCTTC
>.|TRBD1|TRBJ2-3|TRBV7-6
CASSSRQGGTDTQYF
TGTGCCAGCAGCTCCCGACAGGGCGGCACAGATACGCAGTATTTT
>once|TRBD2|TRBJ2-1|TRBV4-1
CASSHLTSGPYNEQFF
TGCGCCAGCAGCCATCTTACTAGCGGGCCATACAATGAGCAGTTCTTC
>.|.|TRBJ1-6|TRBV5-4
CASSLLAGVYNSPLHF
TGTGCCAGCAGCTTGCTCGCGGGCGTCTATAATTCACCCCTCCACTTT
>.|.|TRBJ2-1|TRBV7-8
CASSPWRAYNEQFF
TGTGCCAGCAGCCCCTGGAGGGCCTACAATGAGCAGTTCTTC
>.|TRBD2|TRBJ2-1|TRBV7-3
CASSKTSGPYNEQFF
TGTGCCAGCAGCAAGACTAGCGGGCCCTACAATGAGCAGTTCTTC
>.|.|TRBJ2-1|TRBV6-5
CASSNRADNEQFF
TGTGCCAGCAGTAATCGAGCGGATAATGAGCAGTTCTTC
>once|TRBD1|TRBJ1-4|TRBV18
CASSLDRERELFF
TGTGCCAGCTCACTGGACAGGGAGAGAGAACTGTTTTTT
>.|TRBD1|TRBJ2-7|TRBV27
CASRLDRGAYEQYF
TGTGCCAGCAGGTTGGACAGGGGTGCCTACGAGCAGTACTTC
>.|.|TRBJ1-1|TRBV18
CASSPAVLDGAFF
TGTGCCAGCTCCCCCGCGGTACTAGACGGAGCTTTCTTT
>.|.|TRBJ1-3|TRBV28
CASSWGVGNTIYF
TGTGCCAGCAGTTGGGGGGTCGGAAACACCATATATTTT
>.|.|TRBJ2-1|TRBV18
CASSDYADSSYNEQFF
TGTGCCAGCTCGGACTACGCGGACTCCTCCTACAATGAGCAGTTCTTC
>.|.|TRBJ1-1|TRBV23-1
CASSQSTDKWGTEAFF
TGCGCCAGCAGTCAATCCACGGACAAGTGGGGCACTGAAGCTTTCTTT
>.|.|TRBJ1-3|TRBV5-6
CASSLQGTGNTIYF
TGTGCCAGCAGCTTGCAGGGTACTGGAAACACCATATATTTT
>once|.|TRBJ2-7|TRBV19
CASYRVKWYEQYF
TGTGCCAGCTACAGGGTAAAGTGGTACGAGCAGTACTTC
>once|.|TRBJ2-2|TRBV7-3
CASSLGATGELFF
TGTGCCAGCAGCTTGGGAGCTACCGGGGAGCTGTTTTTT
>few|.|TRBJ1-4|TRBV3-1/TRBV3-2
CASSQDLIRNEKLFF
TGTGCCAGCAGCCAAGATCTGATCCGGAATGAAAAACTGTTTTTT
>.|.|TRBJ1-1|TRBV28
CASREGTTEAFF
TGTGCCAGCAGGGAGGGGACCACTGAAGCTTTCTTT
>.|.|TRBJ1-5|TRBV12-3/TRBV12-4
CASSLDKAQPQHF
TGTGCCAGCAGCTTGGACAAGGCTCAGCCCCAGCATTTT
>.|.|TRBJ2-7|TRBV6-2/TRBV6-3
CASSSEGFKGEQYF
TGTGCCAGCAGTTCTGAGGGCTTTAAGGGCGAGCAGTACTTC
>.|.|TRBJ1-2|TRBV5-1
CASSLDIASQGYGYTF
TGCGCCAGCAGCTTGGATATCGCAAGTCAGGGATATGGCTACACCTTC
>.|TRBD2|TRBJ2-1|TRBV4-3
CASSQDHSLREPRMFF
TGCGCCAGCAGCCAAGATCACTCCCTGCGGGAGCCCCGCATGTTCTTC
>.|.|TRBJ1-4|TRBV5-1
CASSLGQTHNEKLFF
TGCGCCAGCAGCTTGGGGCAAACCCATAATGAAAAACTGTTTTTT